This TCR beta chain was sequenced during a study of tumor-infiltrating lymphocytes in primary liver carcinoma. The CDR3 loop spans 15 amino acids. Germline-derived CDR1 and CDR2 are SGHNT and YYREEE (reference sequence). Deletions cut 7 bases from V and 1 base from J, with 14 bases between. For this clonotype: Its antigen is not identified.

Constant-region priming of 500 ng total RNA yielded TCR beta cDNA. TCR beta libraries came from three nested multiplex PCR rounds using slightly modified ARM-PCR. Both of the initial two PCR rounds ran for 10 cycles and employed TRBV1-TRBV30 forward primers alongside a C-beta reverse primer. TCRdb analysed the multiplex PCR reads with MiXCR anew, one entry per CDR3 protein. The data show 330,000 or so distinct CDR3 sequences, around 60% seen once. Whole-study findings and limits: A significantly higher top-250-clone fraction was recorded for tumors than for blood (p = 0.039).

Germline DNA was also extracted, and blood RNA was taken from unsorted whole blood. This sequence joins TRBV5-4 and TRBJ2-2, with D perhaps given as TRBD1 or TRBD2 (5 bases each). Input material: peripheral blood. This clonotype was obtained from a middle-aged man with primary liver carcinoma and hepatitis B virus infection. As DNA, the CDR3 is TGTGCCAGCGGGGGAGACTGGGGGAACACCGGGGAGCTGTTTTTT. It encodes CASGGDWGNTGELFF.